Sequencing of this TCR beta chain was carried out in a study of blood T cell repertoires in COVID-19. Original handling: Reference gene primers were amplified, and this amplification served to estimate nucleated cell counts. Data came from immunoSEQ multiplex PCR; TCRdb stores just in-frame clones and leaves some out. V, J and clone size are those of that table, while D and trimming were read from the DNA. The sample records 180,000 or so clones, just under 85% being singletons. The sequencing sample was made of peripheral blood. The clonotype comes from a man in his forties who had recovered from COVID-19.

The CDR3 sequence: CAWSESGGPDEQYF. The CDR3 bases are TGTGCCTGGAGTGAGTCGGGAGGGCCCGACGAGCAGTACTTC. This chain joins TRBV30 and TRBJ2-7, with 8 bases aligning to TRBD2. The germline V gene encodes CDR1 GTSNPN and CDR2 SVGIG (reference sequence). After removal of 1 base from V and 5 bases from J, the junction contained 7 bases not matched to a gene. CDR3 length: 14 residues.